One and the same sample provided the 25 T cell receptor beta chains below, sequenced in a study of cytomegalovirus exposure and HLA in healthy donors. PCR involved 60 Vbeta and 13 Jbeta primers. The protocol was immunoSEQ multiplex PCR, while the TCRdb copy is restricted to in-frame clones and leaves out a portion. The sample yields some 110,000 clones, 50% to 70% seen once. Sequencing was carried out using PBMCs. The receptors here all came from a woman aged 40 to 50 in good health and CMV-seropositive.

V and J are TRBV28 and TRBJ2-1; a weak D match, TRBD2 (5 bases). The V and J ends lost 6 bases and 0 bases respectively, with 12 bases between them. There are 15 residues in the CDR3. CDR1 and CDR2 from the germline V gene are MDHEN and SYDVKM. CDR3 loop: CASSRPGVSYNEQFF. The DNA for the CDR3 is TGTGCCAGCAGCCGACCCGGGGTCTCCTACAATGAGCAGTTCTTC.

This clone was detected ten times or more. CDR3: CASSSAMNTEAFF. The CDR3, as DNA: TGTGCCAGCAGTTCTGCGATGAACACTGAAGCTTTCTTT. This sequence joins TRBV6-5 and TRBJ1-1; no reliable D call. V was trimmed by 4 bases and J by 0 bases, leaving 6 bases between them. Looked up from germline, CDR1 is MNHEY and CDR2 is SVGAGI. The CDR3 covers 13 residues.

This clone came up a few times. The V gene is TRBV28, the J gene TRBJ2-5, with 9 bases aligning to TRBD2. Germline CDR1 reads MDHEN; CDR2 reads SYDVKM. Losses at the gene ends were 4 bases for V and 4 bases for J; bases not matched to a gene: 10. This CDR3 region has 16 residues. CDR3 amino acids: CASSWRLAVELETQYF. The CDR3 DNA reads TGTGCCAGCAGTTGGAGACTAGCGGTAGAATTAGAGACCCAGTACTTC.

This chain uses TRBV6-1 with TRBJ2-2, with D perhaps matching TRBD2 (6 bases). In germline, CDR1 is MNHNS, CDR2 SASEGT. Trimming took 6 bases from V and 4 from J, leaving 12 bases between them. The CDR3 covers 14 residues. CDR3 nucleotide sequence: TGTGCCAGCAGAGGACTAATGGGCACCGGGGAGCTGTTTTTT. As protein: CASRGLMGTGELFF.

The chain links TRBV10-3 to TRBJ1-2; unclear D gene. CDR1 and CDR2 (germline): ENHRY, SYGVKD. The CDR3 runs to 11 residues. Deletions cut 4 bases from V and 8 bases from J, with 8 bases between. The CDR3 protein is CAISGEEGYTF. DNA of the CDR3: TGTGCCATCAGTGGAGAGGAGGGCTACACCTTC.

The chain recombines TRBV7-2 with TRBJ2-3, with 8 bases that match TRBD2. The V gene's germline CDR1 is SGHTA and CDR2 FQGNSA. After removal of 1 base from V and 0 bases from J, the junction contained 6 bases not matched to a gene. This CDR3 comprises 17 residues. CDR3: CASSLGASGSSTDTQYF. CDR3 nucleotides: TGTGCCAGCAGCTTAGGAGCTAGCGGGTCAAGCACAGATACGCAGTATTTT.

This chain uses TRBV29-1 with TRBJ1-2; D possibly corresponds to TRBD1 (5 bases). V gave up 8 bases and J gave up 10 bases, with 11 bases separating them. Germline V CDR1 and CDR2: SQVTM, ANQGSEA. The CDR3 has 9 residues. The CDR3: CSIPGVYTF. The CDR3 coding sequence is TGCAGCATCCCGGGGGTCTACACCTTC.

J is TRBJ2-1 and V is TRBV27; D gene uncertain. Germline V gene sequence: CDR1 MNHEY, CDR2 SMNVEV (reference sequence). Deletions cut 7 bases from V and 3 bases from J, with 13 bases between. CDR3 length: 14 amino acids. The CDR3 sequence: CASKPRSVYNEQFF. The CDR3 DNA reads as TGTGCCAGCAAACCCCGGTCGGTCTACAATGAGCAGTTCTTC.

The chain carries TRBV19 and TRBJ2-2; the match to TRBD1 covers 7 bases. The CDR3 length is 13 residues. Germline CDR1 reads LNHDA; CDR2 reads SQIVND (reference sequence). The CDR3 sequence: CAATGTNTGELFF. DNA of the CDR3: TGTGCAGCGACAGGGACCAACACCGGGGAGCTGTTTTTT.

This chain uses TRBV11-1 with TRBJ2-7, with 9 bases aligning to TRBD1. Germline V gives CDR1 SGHAT, CDR2 FQDESV (reference sequence). CDR3 length: 14 residues. J lost 11 bases, V lost 4 bases, and 12 bases had no gene match. The DNA for the CDR3 is TGTGCCAGCAGCTCCCGGGACAGGGCCACCCGGGAGTACTTC. Translation gives CASSSRDRATREYF. The whole variable domain, remainder taken from reference TRBV11-1 and TRBJ2-7, is EAEVAQSPRYKITEKSQAVAFWCDPISGHATLYWYRQILGQGPELLVQFQDESVVDDSQLPKDRFSAERLKGVDSTLKIQPAELGDSAMYLCASSSRDRATREYFGPGTRLTVT.

The chain employs TRBV5-6 and TRBJ2-2; D is unresolved. CDR1 and CDR2 from the germline V gene are SGHDT and YYEEEE. V lost 2 bases and J 6 bases, leaving 5 bases between the germline ends. This CDR3 is 12 amino acids long. The CDR3 DNA reads TGTGCCAGCAGCTTCCCCTCCGGGGAGCTGTTTTTT. Its translation: CASSFPSGELFF.

V usage is TRBV9 and J usage is TRBJ2-7; 7 nucleotides line up with TRBD1. The V segment lost 3 bases and the J segment 4 bases; nucleotides outside the gene matches: 10. The CDR3 length is 15 residues. From germline, CDR1 is SGDLS and CDR2 YYNGEE. The CDR3 loop reads CASSDRDRFPYEQYF. DNA for the CDR3: TGTGCCAGCAGCGACCGGGACAGATTCCCTTACGAGCAGTACTTC. Complete variable domain (other parts from reference TRBV9 and TRBJ2-7): DSGVTQTPKHLITATGQRVTLRCSPRSGDLSVYWYQQSLDQGLQFLIQYYNGEERAKGNILERFSAQQFPDLHSELNLSSLELGDSALYFCASSDRDRFPYEQYFGPGTRLTVT.

The chain joins TRBV6-5 to TRBJ2-3; the match to TRBD2 covers 8 bases. Losses at the gene ends were 5 bases for V and 4 bases for J; bases not matched to a gene: 8. CDR1 is MNHEY, CDR2 SVGAGI, per germline. The CDR3 is 15 residues long. For the CDR3, the DNA is TGTGCCAGCAGTCCAATAGCGGGACGTTCAGATACGCAGTATTTT. This codes for CASSPIAGRSDTQYF.

The CDR3: CASSPSDRSRTGELFF. The CDR3 DNA reads as TGCGCCAGCAGCCCATCGGACAGGTCGCGAACCGGGGAGCTGTTTTTT. The chain combines TRBV5-1 with TRBJ2-2, with 7 positions matching TRBD1. V shed 4 bases, J shed 5 bases, and the junction held 11 bases outside the gene matches. This CDR3 comprises 16 residues. The germline gives CDR1 SGHRS, CDR2 YFSETQ.

The chain uses TRBV9 and TRBJ2-3; 7 nucleotides line up with TRBD1. The CDR3 runs 15 residues. With V trimmed by 2 bases and J by 1 base, 4 bases remained unmatched. Germline V gene lookup returns CDR1 SGDLS and CDR2 YYNGEE. The CDR3 region is CASSVWTGGTDTQYF. The CDR3 DNA sequence: TGTGCCAGCAGCGTTTGGACAGGAGGCACAGATACGCAGTATTTT.

The chain uses TRBV19 and TRBJ2-2; no clear D. The CDR3 covers 14 residues. Germline assignment: CDR1 LNHDA and CDR2 SQIVND (reference sequence). V was shortened by 2 bases and J by 3 bases, with 7 bases between the two germline ends. CDR3 nucleotide sequence: TGTGCCAGTAGTATATCCTTCTACACCGGGGAGCTGTTTTTT. Its translation: CASSISFYTGELFF.

The V and J genes are TRBV19 and TRBJ2-2; the match to TRBD2 covers 7 bases. This CDR3 has 15 amino acids. CDR1 is LNHDA and CDR2 is SQIVND in the germline V gene (reference sequence). The V segment lost 6 bases and the J segment 7 bases; nucleotides outside the gene matches: 11. The CDR3 sequence: CASRGSGPFGGELFF. CDR3 in DNA: TGTGCCAGTAGGGGTAGCGGGCCCTTTGGCGGGGAGCTGTTTTTT. Based on the CDR3 plus reference TRBV19 and TRBJ2-2, the full variable domain is DGGITQSPKYLFRKEGQNVTLSCEQNLNHDAMYWYRQDPGQGLRLIYYSQIVNDFQKGDIAEGYSVSREKKESFPLTVTSAQKNPTAFYLCASRGSGPFGGELFFGEGSRLTVL.

Only a few counts were recorded for this clone. The chain uses TRBV9 and TRBJ2-3, with D possibly being TRBD2 (6 bases). The CDR3 is made up of 15 amino acids. V was cut by 4 bases and J by 0 bases, with 12 bases left in between. Germline assignment: CDR1 SGDLS and CDR2 YYNGEE. The CDR3 coding sequence is TGTGCCAGCAGCCCCCGTGGGGGGAGCACAGATACGCAGTATTTT. Translation: CASSPRGGSTDTQYF.

This clone showed up just once. V and J are TRBV6-6 and TRBJ1-2; D may be TRBD1 (5 bases). V lost 0 bases to trimming and J lost 8 bases, with 16 bases between them. Germline loops: CDR1 MNHNY, CDR2 SVGAGI (reference sequence). The CDR3 contains 15 residues. CDR3 bases: TGTGCCAGCAGTTACTCTCAGGGCACGGCGGACGGCTACACCTTC. Encoded protein: CASSYSQGTADGYTF.

This chain links TRBV9 with TRBJ2-2; no firm D call. V dropped 0 bases and J dropped 1 base, with 4 bases sitting between them. The CDR3 length is 14 residues. Germline CDR1 reads SGDLS; CDR2 reads YYNGEE. The CDR3 here is CASSVARNTGELFF. In DNA form, the CDR3 reads TGTGCCAGCAGCGTAGCGAGGAACACCGGGGAGCTGTTTTTT.

The chain has TRBV11-2 and TRBJ2-1; 13 positions match TRBD2. The CDR3 is 14 amino acids. The V gene's germline CDR1 is SGHAT and CDR2 FQNNGV. With V trimmed by 1 base and J by 10 bases, 1 base remained unmatched. The CDR3 region is CASSLGLAGGEQFF. As DNA, the CDR3 is TGTGCCAGCAGCTTAGGACTAGCGGGAGGCGAGCAGTTCTTC.

This clone turned up a few times. The gene calls are TRBV6-1 and TRBJ2-1; 11 positions agree with TRBD2. V lost 7 bases to trimming and J lost 3 bases; unmatched junction nucleotides: 2. The CDR3 has 14 residues. The germline CDR1 and CDR2 sequences are MNHNS and SASEGT. CDR3 loop: CASKLAGDYNEQFF. CDR3 nucleotide sequence: TGTGCCAGCAAACTAGCGGGGGACTACAATGAGCAGTTCTTC.

The chain uses TRBV19 and TRBJ2-7, with D perhaps TRBD1 (5 bases). This CDR3 contains 13 residues. V was pared by 3 bases and J by 2 bases, with 8 bases between. CDR1 is LNHDA and CDR2 is SQIVND in the germline V gene (reference sequence). The CDR3 reads CASSIMDTYEQYF. The CDR3 DNA reads as TGTGCCAGTAGTATCATGGACACCTACGAGCAGTACTTC.

The chain has TRBV7-8 and TRBJ2-7, with D unclear. V lost 5 bases to trimming and J lost 5 bases, with 13 bases between them. CDR1 is SGHVS and CDR2 is FQNEAQ in the germline V gene. The CDR3 totals 13 residues. CDR3 amino acids: CASSPPREDEQYF. The DNA of the CDR3 is TGTGCCAGCAGCCCTCCTCGAGAAGACGAGCAGTACTTC.

This clone was detected only a few times. The chain employs TRBV18 and TRBJ1-3; D uncertain. Trimming cost V 0 bases and J 4 bases, with 7 bases left between them. The CDR3 contains 14 residues. Germline V gives CDR1 KGHSH, CDR2 LQKENI. The CDR3 here is CASSPPFRGNTIYF. DNA for the CDR3: TGTGCCAGCTCACCACCCTTCAGGGGAAACACCATATATTTT.